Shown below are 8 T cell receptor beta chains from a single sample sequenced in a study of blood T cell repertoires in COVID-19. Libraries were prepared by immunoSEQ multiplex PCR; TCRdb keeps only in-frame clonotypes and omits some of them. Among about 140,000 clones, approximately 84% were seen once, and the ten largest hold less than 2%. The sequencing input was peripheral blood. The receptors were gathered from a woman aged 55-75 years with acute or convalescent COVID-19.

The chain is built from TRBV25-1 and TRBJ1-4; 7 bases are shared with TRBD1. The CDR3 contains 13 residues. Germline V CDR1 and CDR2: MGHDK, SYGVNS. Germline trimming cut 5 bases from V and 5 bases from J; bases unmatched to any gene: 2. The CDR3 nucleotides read TGTGCCAGCAGTAGGGGGCTGAATGAAAAACTGTTTTTT. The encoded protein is CASSRGLNEKLFF. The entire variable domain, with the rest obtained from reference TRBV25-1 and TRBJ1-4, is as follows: EADIYQTPRYLVIGTGKKITLECSQTMGHDKMYWYQQDPGMELHLIHYSYGVNSTEKGDLSSESTVSRIRTEHFPLTLESARPSHTSQYLCASSRGLNEKLFFGSGTQLSVL.

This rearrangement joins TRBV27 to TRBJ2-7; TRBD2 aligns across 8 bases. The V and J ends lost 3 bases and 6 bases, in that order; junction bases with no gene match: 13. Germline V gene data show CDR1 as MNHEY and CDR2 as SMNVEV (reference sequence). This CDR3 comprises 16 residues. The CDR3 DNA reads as TGTGCCAGCAGTTTTTCGACGGGAGGGCCTTCGGGCGAGCAGTACTTC. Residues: CASSFSTGGPSGEQYF.

The CDR3 nucleotides are TGTGCCAGCATAGTGAGATCCCCCGGGGAGCTGTTTTTT. Its translation: CASIVRSPGELFF. The chain joins TRBV2 to TRBJ2-2, with D hard to call. Germline CDR1 reads SNHLY; CDR2 reads FYNNEI. Trimming removed 7 bases at V and 6 bases at J, with 12 bases between. This CDR3 region has 13 residues.

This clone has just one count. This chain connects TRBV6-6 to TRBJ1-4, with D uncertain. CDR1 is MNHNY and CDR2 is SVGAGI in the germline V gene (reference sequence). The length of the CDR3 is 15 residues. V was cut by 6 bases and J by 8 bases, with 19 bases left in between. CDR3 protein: CASRAPLWAREKLFF. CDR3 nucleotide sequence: TGTGCCAGCAGGGCCCCTCTTTGGGCCCGCGAAAAACTGTTTTTT.

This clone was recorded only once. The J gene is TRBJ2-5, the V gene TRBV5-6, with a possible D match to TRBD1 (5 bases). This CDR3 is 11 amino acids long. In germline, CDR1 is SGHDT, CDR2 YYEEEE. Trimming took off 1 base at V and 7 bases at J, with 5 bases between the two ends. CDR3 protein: CASSLQGTQYF. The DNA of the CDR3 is TGTGCCAGCAGCTTGCAGGGGACCCAGTACTTC.

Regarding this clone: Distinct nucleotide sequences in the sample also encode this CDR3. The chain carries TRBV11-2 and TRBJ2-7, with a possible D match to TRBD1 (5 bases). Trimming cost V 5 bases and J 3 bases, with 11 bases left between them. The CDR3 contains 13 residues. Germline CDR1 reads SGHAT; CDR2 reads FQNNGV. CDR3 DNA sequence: TGTGCCAGCAGCAGTCGACAGAACTACGAGCAGTACTTC. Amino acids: CASSSRQNYEQYF.

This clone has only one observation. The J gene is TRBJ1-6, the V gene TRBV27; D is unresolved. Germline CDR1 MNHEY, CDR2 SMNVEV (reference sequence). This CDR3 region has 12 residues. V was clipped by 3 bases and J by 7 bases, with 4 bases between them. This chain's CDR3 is CASSFGNSPLHF. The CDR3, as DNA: TGTGCCAGCAGTTTCGGGAATTCACCCCTCCACTTT.

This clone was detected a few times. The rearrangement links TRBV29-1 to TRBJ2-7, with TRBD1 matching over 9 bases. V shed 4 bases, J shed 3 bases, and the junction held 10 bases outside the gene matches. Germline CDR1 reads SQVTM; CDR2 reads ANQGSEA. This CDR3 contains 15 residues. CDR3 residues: CSVAGQGTLGYEQYF. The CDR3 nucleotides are TGCAGCGTTGCAGGACAGGGGACCCTCGGCTACGAGCAGTACTTC.